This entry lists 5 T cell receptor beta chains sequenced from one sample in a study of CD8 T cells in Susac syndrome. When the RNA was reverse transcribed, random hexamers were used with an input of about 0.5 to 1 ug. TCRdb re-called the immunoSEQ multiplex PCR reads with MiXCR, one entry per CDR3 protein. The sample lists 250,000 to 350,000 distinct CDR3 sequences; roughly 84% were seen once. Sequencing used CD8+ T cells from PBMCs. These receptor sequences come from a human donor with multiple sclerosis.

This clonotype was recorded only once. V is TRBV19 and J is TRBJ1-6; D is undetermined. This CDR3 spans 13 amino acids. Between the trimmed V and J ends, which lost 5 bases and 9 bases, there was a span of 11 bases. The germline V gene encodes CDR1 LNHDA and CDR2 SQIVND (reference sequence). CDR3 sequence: CASSPHNGSPLHF. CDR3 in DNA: TGTGCCAGTAGTCCCCACAATGGTTCACCCCTCCACTTT.

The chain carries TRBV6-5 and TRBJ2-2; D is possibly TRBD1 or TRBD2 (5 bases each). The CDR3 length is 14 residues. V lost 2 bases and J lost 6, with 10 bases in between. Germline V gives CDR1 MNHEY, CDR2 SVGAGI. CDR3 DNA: TGTGCCAGCAGTTACGTTTGGGGGTCCGGGGAGCTGTTTTTT. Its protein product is CASSYVWGSGELFF.

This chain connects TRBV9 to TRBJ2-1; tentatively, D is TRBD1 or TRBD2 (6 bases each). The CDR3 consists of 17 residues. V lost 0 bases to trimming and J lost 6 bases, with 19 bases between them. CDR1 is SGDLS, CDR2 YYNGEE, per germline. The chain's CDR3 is CASSVAIQREGGNEQFF. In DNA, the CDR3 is TGTGCCAGCAGCGTAGCCATCCAGCGTGAGGGGGGCAATGAGCAGTTCTTC. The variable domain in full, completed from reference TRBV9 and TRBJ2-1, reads DSGVTQTPKHLITATGQRVTLRCSPRSGDLSVYWYQQSLDQGLQFLIQYYNGEERAKGNILERFSAQQFPDLHSELNLSSLELGDSALYFCASSVAIQREGGNEQFFGPGTRLTVL.

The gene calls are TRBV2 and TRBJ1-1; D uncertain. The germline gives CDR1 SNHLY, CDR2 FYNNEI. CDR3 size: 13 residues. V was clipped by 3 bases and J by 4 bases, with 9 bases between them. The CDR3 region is CASSEIVGTEAFF. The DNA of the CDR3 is TGTGCCAGCAGTGAGATAGTGGGCACTGAAGCTTTCTTT. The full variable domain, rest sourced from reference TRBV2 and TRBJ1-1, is EPEVTQTPSHQVTQMGQEVILRCVPISNHLYFYWYRQILGQKVEFLVSFYNNEISEKSEIFDDQFSVERPDGSNFTLKIRSTKLEDSAMYFCASSEIVGTEAFFGQGTRLTVV.

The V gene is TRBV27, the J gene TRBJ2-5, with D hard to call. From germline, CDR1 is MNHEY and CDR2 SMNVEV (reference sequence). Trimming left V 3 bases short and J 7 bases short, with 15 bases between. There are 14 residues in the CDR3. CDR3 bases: TGTGCCAGCAGTTTTGAGAAGGGCTGGCTGACCCAGTACTTC. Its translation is CASSFEKGWLTQYF.